This T cell receptor beta chain derives from a study of T-cell memory formation after mild COVID-19. General study findings and limits: Mainly CM and EM harbored the contracting CD4+ clones; mainly EMRA harbored the CD8+ ones.

One entry per CDR3 protein, called by TCRdb with MiXCR from the 5' RACE reads. The sample includes about 27,000 distinct CDR3 sequences, approximately 7.4% seen only once; the top ten take 12% to 15%. CDR3 length equals 14 residues. The V gene lost 4 bases and the J gene lost 1 base, with 10 bases spanning the gap. Many counts were recorded for this clonotype. Antigen specificity is unknown. This TCR was recovered from an adult woman who had mild COVID-19 (a few samples of this study predate the infection). Cell type and time point are not known. The specimen sequenced was PBMCs or a T cell subset sorted from them (not recorded which). This rearrangement joins TRBV12-3 or TRBV12-4 to TRBJ1-1; D uncertain. CDR3 loop: CASSSGWRNTEAFF. Written as DNA, the CDR3 is TGTGCCAGCAGTTCAGGTTGGCGGAACACTGAAGCTTTCTTT.